The TCR beta chain described here comes from a study of blood T cells in healthy people across ages (dated by TCRdb to about 2015). About the full investigation: In model experiments, template switching captured roughly one uniquely barcoded TCR beta cDNA molecule for every two T cells. To avoid experimental bias, donors of different ages were spread randomly across the sequencing lanes. The donors were split into four age groups: young (average 16 years), middle-aged (more than 35), aged (over 55) and long-lived (under 90). To track age-related changes in TCR beta repertoire diversity, the study relied on deep sequencing normalized with unique cDNA molecular identifiers. Two additional independent replicas of 1 million unique cDNA reads from the same blood draw were analyzed for two donors (one aged 18 to 30 and one aged 80 or older).

Donors were around 37 systemically healthy Caucasian individuals from Russia aged roughly 6 to 100 years. Around 10 milliliters of peripheral blood were drawn from each donor into EDTA-treated Vacutainer tubes. Ficoll-Paque density-gradient centrifugation was used to isolate PBMCs, with at least 7 million per sample. Trizol reagent was used to extract total RNA from the PBMCs, yielding at least 6 micrograms per sample. For every donor, an aliquot of PBMCs went through flow cytometry to measure the percentages of naive CD45RAhigh/CD27high T cells. General conclusions and limits of the study: Observed TCR beta diversity per million T cells fell roughly linearly with age, and a significant reduction was already apparent by age roughly 40. Estimates of total diversity from one million sequenced T cells were regarded as lower bounds and underestimates. A strong correlation was found between observed TCR beta diversity and the percentage of naive T cells measured by flow cytometry. The CMV infection status of donors was not known, potentially confounding age-related changes in expanded clonotypes. The long-lived group showed more naive CD4+ T cells, fewer expanded clones and increased TCR diversity than the aged group, suggesting age selection. Bulk unsorted PBMC profiling prevented conclusive comparison of naive and antigen-experienced compartments.

V is reduced by 6 bases and J by 4 bases, leaving a spacing of 19 bases between them. The CDR3 holds 16 amino acids from the cysteine to the phenylalanine. Only the CDR3 region is kept as DNA, spanning 48 bases read in frame from base 1. In the germline V gene, CDR1 corresponds to KGHSH and CDR2 to LQKENI. The library was generated by 5' RACE. Sequencing took place on an Illumina HiSeq 2500. A second about 7 to 12 cycle PCR used a sample-barcoded 5' primer and a J-beta primer mix. A template-switch 5' adaptor carrying 12 random nucleotides introduced a unique molecular identifier onto each TCR beta cDNA molecule. Each sample yielded at least 2.5 million CDR3-containing paired-end reads. All of the RNA was converted into first-strand cDNA using the Mint cDNA synthesis kit, with a TRBC-specific oligonucleotide serving as the primer. After uracil-DNA glycosylase treatment, a first 18-cycle PCR used universal primers M1SS and BC2_uni_R on all cDNA. In the source study's methods: Each sample was normalized by randomly selecting 1 million high-quality reads, each carrying a distinct molecular identifier. Instead of being binned into consensus sequences, reads that shared molecular identifiers were thrown out. CDR3 identification, clonotype clustering and error correction used MiTCR with a Q25 quality threshold and the strictest error-elimination algorithm. A nonparametric unseen species model with Euler transformation was used to estimate lower-bound total TCR beta diversity. Clones were called with MiXCR by TCRdb after fastp trimmed the public reads at Q25, and only in-frame beta chains were retained. Each entry merges the rows of one CDR3 protein and shows their most common DNA and genes. The V and J calls here are based on TCRdb, not the publication. The sample table shows 700,000 or so distinct CDR3 sequences, and around 41% are seen once. Clones ranked in the top ten supply about 30% of the sample.

Points on this clonotype: Its antigen is still unknown. Base qualities are not recorded, but no much larger clone differs from it by a single base.

The sequence was obtained from a man aged 80 or over in good health. The sample taken for sequencing was blood. The V gene is TRBV18 and the J gene is TRBJ2-1; perhaps TRBD1 is the D gene, with 6 bases matching. The CDR3 here reads CASSTRGDRVYNEQFF. The nucleotide sequence reads TGTGCCAGCTCGACCAGGGGAGACCGAGTATACAATGAGCAGTTCTTC.